This is a list of T cell receptor beta chains from one sample in a study of cytomegalovirus exposure and HLA in healthy donors. The method was immunoSEQ multiplex PCR; TCRdb's version includes in-frame clones alone and lacks a portion of them. The sample records 100,000 or so clones, 55% to 65% being singletons. Source material: PBMCs. All receptors derive from a man younger than 45 in good health and CMV-seropositive. CDR3s include the opening cysteine and the closing phenylalanine or tryptophan. D genes are given only for firm matches. The listing skips clone size in some rows; elsewhere it reads once, few, many or a size class.

TRBV7-2,.,.,TRBJ1-1,CASSLNRDTEAFF,TGTGCCAGCAGCTTAAACAGAGACACTGAAGCTTTCTTT
TRBV10-3,.,TRBD2,TRBJ2-3,CATGLAGNFMEQYF,TGTGCCACCGGACTAGCGGGAAACTTTATGGAGCAGTATTTT
TRBV7-9,.,TRBD1,TRBJ1-5,CSSSSTGKGFDQPQHF,TGTTCCAGCAGCTCGACAGGGAAGGGGTTCGATCAGCCCCAGCATTTT
TRBV6-1,.,.,TRBJ2-3,CASIADTQYF,TGTGCCAGCATCGCAGATACGCAGTATTTT
TRBV5-6,.,.,TRBJ1-5,CASSWALGGTQHF,TGTGCCAGCAGCTGGGCTCTGGGGGGGACCCAGCATTTT
TRBV9,.,TRBD2,TRBJ2-3,CASSVGTSGGRGTDTQYF,TGTGCCAGCTCCGTAGGGACTAGCGGGGGAAGAGGGACAGATACGCAGTATTTT
TRBV25-1,.,.,TRBJ2-5,CASSEYIRGQRQETQYF,TGTGCCAGCAGTGAATATATTCGGGGACAACGGCAAGAGACCCAGTACTTC
TRBV10-3,.,.,TRBJ2-5,CAISEFGETETQYF,TGTGCCATCAGTGAGTTTGGGGAGACAGAGACCCAGTACTTC
TRBV7-3,.,.,TRBJ2-1,CASSLMGTGNEQFF,TGTGCCAGCAGCTTGATGGGGACTGGCAATGAGCAGTTCTTC
TRBV4-2,.,.,TRBJ1-1,CASSQVVGGTEAFF,TGTGCCAGCAGCCAAGTTGTGGGGGGCACTGAAGCTTTCTTT
TRBV19,.,TRBD1,TRBJ1-5,CASSTWTGPCHF,TGTGCCAGTAGTACTTGGACAGGGCCGTGCCATTTT
TRBV7-9,few,.,TRBJ2-1,CASSLGSGGYNEQFF,TGTGCCAGCAGCTTAGGCAGCGGCGGGTACAATGAGCAGTTCTTC
TRBV30,few,.,TRBJ2-3,CAWSVVPGEGTDTQYF,TGTGCCTGGAGTGTGGTTCCGGGGGAAGGCACAGATACGCAGTATTTT
TRBV10-3,.,TRBD2,TRBJ2-1,CAIRTGTSGNEQFF,TGTGCCATCAGAACCGGGACTAGCGGCAATGAGCAGTTCTTC
TRBV19,few,.,TRBJ2-7,CASSIEMGDEQYF,TGTGCCAGTAGTATAGAGATGGGAGACGAGCAGTACTTC
TRBV5-4,.,.,TRBJ1-6,CASSLRGQKYNSPLHF,TGTGCCAGCAGCTTGAGGGGACAAAAATATAATTCACCCCTCCACTTT
TRBV6-5,.,.,TRBJ2-2,CASSYSLGGGELFF,TGTGCCAGCAGTTACTCCTTAGGAGGCGGGGAGCTGTTTTTT
TRBV10-3,.,.,TRBJ1-2,CAIIGGDGYTF,TGTGCCATCATCGGGGGTGATGGCTACACCTTC
TRBV4-1,.,.,TRBJ1-3,CASSHGGVLSGNTIYF,TGCGCCAGCAGCCATGGAGGGGTCCTCTCTGGAAACACCATATATTTT
TRBV7-9,.,.,TRBJ2-1,CASSLEAGVNEQFF,TGTGCCAGCAGCTTAGAGGCAGGGGTGAATGAGCAGTTCTTC
TRBV2,.,.,TRBJ2-5,CASSYQETQYF,TGTGCCAGCAGTTATCAAGAGACCCAGTACTTC
TRBV10-3,few,TRBD2,TRBJ2-7,CAISESISGEGYEQYF,TGTGCCATCAGTGAGTCGATTAGCGGGGAGGGGTACGAGCAGTACTTC
TRBV19,.,.,TRBJ2-2,CASSLTAYNTGELFF,TGTGCCAGTAGCCTGACAGCTTACAACACCGGGGAGCTGTTTTTT
TRBV30,.,TRBD1,TRBJ1-1,CAWSVPGTALSAFF,TGTGCCTGGAGTGTACCGGGGACAGCCTTGAGCGCTTTCTTT
TRBV10-3,.,TRBD2,TRBJ2-1,CAISATSGGPNEQFF,TGTGCCATCAGTGCGACTAGCGGGGGCCCCAATGAGCAGTTCTTC
TRBV12-1,.,.,TRBJ1-5,CASSLTYEGQPQHF,TGTGCCAGCAGCTTGACCTATGAGGGACAGCCCCAGCATTTT
TRBV4-1,.,.,TRBJ2-7,CASSAVRASSNEQYF,TGCGCCAGCAGCGCCGTAAGAGCTTCCTCGAACGAGCAGTACTTC
TRBV5-6,.,.,TRBJ1-2,CASTSTGGGFNYGYTF,TGTGCCAGCACCTCGACGGGGGGGGGTTTTAACTATGGCTACACCTTC